This entry describes one T cell receptor (beta chain). The antigen remains undetermined. With 6 bases removed from V and 3 bases from J, the gap between germline ends came to 6 bases. CDR1 and CDR2 from the germline V gene are LNHNV and YYDKDF (reference sequence). This CDR3 is 12 amino acids long. The study reverse transcribed the entire isolated RNA, so it sequenced expressed TCRB transcripts. Reads from naive, central memory and regulatory T cell samples averaged roughly 3.6 million. Sequencing was performed with immunoSEQ multiplex PCR; in TCRdb, only in-frame clones are kept and a portion is missing. The repertoire holds about 360,000 clones, with roughly 12% as singletons. These data are taken from a study of beta chain features in type 1 diabetes. Study-wide points: Fewer junction insertions and more nucleotide deletions appeared in type 1 diabetes patients. Within patients, naive, central memory and Treg TCRB repertoires seemed more similar than within healthy donors.

Donors underwent one heparinised blood draw, approximately 120 mL on average. The clonotype originates from a man aged 18 to 30 in good health. Sequenced: naive CD4+ T cells from blood. The V and J genes are TRBV15 and TRBJ1-5; D remains unclear. CDR3 loop: CATRQFNQPQHF. The CDR3 nucleotides are TGTGCCACCAGACAGTTCAATCAGCCCCAGCATTTT.